This TCR beta chain was obtained from a study of monozygotic twins with inflammatory bowel disease (dated by TCRdb to about 2019). Notes on the research overall: The full study comprised some 30 monozygotic twin pairs: nine German pairs (four IBD-concordant, five IBD-discordant) and 19 IBD-discordant Danish pairs. Disease-associated traits were sought mainly through comparisons between IBD patients and their genetically identical healthy co-twins within discordant pairs. Each individual had, on average, about 151 000 unique TCRalpha sequences and 181 000 unique TCRbeta sequences available for analysis. The investigation overall reported the following: Measured by the inverse Simpson index, TCRbeta repertoire diversity was lower in IBD patients than in their healthy co-twins. No difference in repertoire similarity was observed between concordant and discordant twins, possibly owing to limited statistical power. The results gave no support for a single strong signal or clonotype linked to IBD. Compared with healthy twins, IBD patients shared fewer clonotypes with other individuals, and the difference was most pronounced in patients with signs of disease activity. Background noise and inter-individual variability may have been introduced into the repertoires by the differing immunosuppressive treatments among patients. The analysis was unable to tell different T cell subtypes apart.

Library method: 5' RACE. For each TCR library, around 3,800 ng of total RNA was used. For each sample, cDNA was synthesized in eight separate reactions using SMARTScribe reverse transcriptase. During cDNA synthesis, template switching introduced unique molecular identifiers that contained a 6-nucleotide sample barcode. Amplification of TCRalpha and TCRbeta cDNA involved two nested PCRs of about 15 and 9 cycles, and each PCR was followed by bead purification. Before amplification, the cDNA was treated with uracil DNA-glycosylase and purified using the QIAquick PCR purification kit. In the second PCR, Illumina TruSeq-compatible adapters and sample-specific barcodes were added. Library quality and concentration were assessed using TapeStation and Qubit, and about 4.7 ng of each library was pooled. Sequencing of the pooled libraries was done on an Illumina HiSeq2500 single-index Rapid Run using custom sequencing primers and 2 x 100 bp reads. The paper's processing steps were these. MiGEC version 1.2.6 was used for UMI-based consensus assembly, which corrected PCR and sequencing errors. V(D)J alignment, clonotype assembly and CDR3 extraction were performed with MiXCR version 2.1.1. To normalise gene usage, clonotype sharing and MAIT/NKT TCR abundance, the top 1000, 10 000 and 20 000 clonotypes in each sample were analysed. Diversity was computed as the inverse Simpson index with the vegan R package after downsampling to 27 000 UMIs. Paired Mann-Whitney U tests were applied to discordant twin pairs, and Benjamini-Hochberg correction was used for multiple testing. Each entry corresponds to one CDR3 protein sequence from reads that TCRdb reprocessed, and DNA is not given. What appears here as the V and J calls and clone size reflects TCRdb's work, not the paper's. Per the sample table, the count is 160,000 or so distinct CDR3 sequences. The ten biggest clones cover about 2.4% of the sample.

Counted from cysteine to phenylalanine, this CDR3 has 15 amino acids. DNA for this receptor is not on file. The CDR1 and CDR2 encoded by the germline V gene (reference sequence) are LGHDT and YNNKEL. From each donor, an approximately 2.3 ml peripheral blood sample was drawn into PAXgene tubes and stored at -80 degrees C. Without any T cell sorting, total RNA was extracted from whole blood using the PAXgene blood miRNA kit on an automated QIAcube. Peripheral blood from monozygotic twin pairs who were concordant or discordant for inflammatory bowel disease underwent deep TCRalpha and TCRbeta repertoire profiling using unique molecular barcoding. Smoking habits were recorded for all twin pairs, and each individual was classified as a current, former or never smoker. Turning to this clonotype: Its antigen has not been determined.

This TCR was recovered from a human donor with ulcerative colitis or Crohn's disease, or a healthy co-twin of an affected twin (not recorded which). Here the chain combines TRBV3-1 and TRBJ2-7; the D call from TCRdb, TRBD2, cannot be confirmed without DNA. Sequencing was performed on blood. CDR3 region: CASSQDRLVSYEQYF.